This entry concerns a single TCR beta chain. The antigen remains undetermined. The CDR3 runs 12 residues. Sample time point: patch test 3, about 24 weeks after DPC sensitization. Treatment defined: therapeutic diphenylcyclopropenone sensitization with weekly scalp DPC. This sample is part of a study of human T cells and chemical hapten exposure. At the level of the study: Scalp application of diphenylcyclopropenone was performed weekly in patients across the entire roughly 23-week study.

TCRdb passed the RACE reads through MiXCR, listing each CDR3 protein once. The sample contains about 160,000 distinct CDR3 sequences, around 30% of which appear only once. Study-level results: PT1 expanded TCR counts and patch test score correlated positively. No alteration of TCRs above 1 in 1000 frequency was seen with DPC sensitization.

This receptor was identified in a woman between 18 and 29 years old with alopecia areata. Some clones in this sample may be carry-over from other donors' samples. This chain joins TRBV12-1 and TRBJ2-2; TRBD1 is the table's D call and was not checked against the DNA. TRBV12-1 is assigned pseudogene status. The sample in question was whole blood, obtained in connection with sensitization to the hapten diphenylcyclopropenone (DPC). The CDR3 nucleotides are TGTGCCAGGGGGCGGGCCACCGGGGAGCTGTTTTTT. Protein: CARGRATGELFF.